These 2 T cell receptor beta chains originate from one sample sequenced in a study of CD8+ T cells in alopecia areata. RNA extraction was followed by reverse transcription into cDNA, which acted as the sequencing template. Here immunoSEQ multiplex PCR was the method, and the copy in TCRdb shows in-frame clones only, minus some. The sample lists 150,000 to 200,000 clones, approximately 60% occurring once. Sequenced sample: CD4+ T cells sorted from blood. Source of these receptors: a human donor in good health.

CDR3 sequence (DNA): TGTGCCAGCAGCGTACTATCCGACCCCACAGATACGCAGTATTTT. The encoded protein is CASSVLSDPTDTQYF. The chain links TRBV9 to TRBJ2-3; D is undetermined. CDR1 and CDR2 (germline): SGDLS, YYNGEE. This CDR3 is 15 amino acids long. Trimming left V 1 base short and J 2 bases short, with 11 bases between.

V and J are TRBV29-1 and TRBJ1-1; 9 bases are shared with TRBD1. Germline values: CDR1 SQVTM, CDR2 ANQGSEA. This CDR3 has 15 amino acids. The trim removed 4 bases at V and 1 base at J, leaving 7 bases unmatched. For the CDR3, the DNA is TGCAGCGTTGTTAACCCGGGACAGGGGAACACTGAAGCTTTCTTT. Its translation: CSVVNPGQGNTEAFF.